A selection of T cell receptor beta chains follows, all from one sample in a study of blood T cells in healthy people across ages. TCRdb fed the 5' RACE reads into MiXCR, producing one record per CDR3 protein. The data contain roughly 680,000 distinct CDR3 sequences, over 45% of them singletons. Source material: blood. These receptors came from a woman in her sixties or seventies in good health. The CDR3 runs from the conserved cysteine through the conserved F or W. D genes are given only for firm matches. Rows give clone size only sometimes, using once, few, many, or a class for an expanded clone.

many	NA	TRBV4-2	TRBJ1-1	TGTGCCAGCAGCCAATATTCCGAGAACACTGAAGCTTTCTTT	CASSQYSENTEAFF
NA	NA	TRBV14	TRBJ2-1	TGTGCCAGCAGCCCCGGGAGTTCGGTTTACAATGAGCAGTTCTTC	CASSPGSSVYNEQFF
NA	NA	TRBV20-1	TRBJ2-1	TGCAGTGCTAGAGATCTCGAGCGACGGGCTCGAAGCTCCTACAATGAGCAGTTCTTC	CSARDLERRARSSYNEQFF
NA	NA	TRBV28	TRBJ2-2	TGTGCCAGCGAGCGGAGGGCCGGGGAGCTGTTTTTT	CASERRAGELFF
NA	TRBD1	TRBV25-1	TRBJ1-1	TGTGCCAGCACACAGGGGAGTGAAGCTTTCTTT	CASTQGSEAFF
NA	TRBD1	TRBV7-7	TRBJ2-3	TGTGCTAGCAGCCAGGGACAGGGGGCAGATACGCAGTATTTT	CASSQGQGADTQYF
NA	NA	TRBV10-2	TRBJ2-7	TGCGCCGGCAGGGTGAGGGTGGACTCCTACGAGCAGTACTTC	CAGRVRVDSYEQYF
NA	NA	TRBV27	TRBJ2-3	TGTGCCAGCAGTTCCCCTTCGACCACTACCTTGGGCACAGATACGCAGTATTTT	CASSSPSTTTLGTDTQYF
many	TRBD2	TRBV7-2	TRBJ2-7	TGTGCCAGCAGCTTAGCGCGGGGGGCGGCCTACGAGCAGTACTTC	CASSLARGAAYEQYF
NA	NA	TRBV28	TRBJ1-5	TGTGCCAGCAGTATAAGAGGGGGTCACCAGCCCCAGCATTTT	CASSIRGGHQPQHF